A single sample is the source of the 20 T cell receptor beta chains below, sequenced in a study of blood T cell repertoires in COVID-19. Sequencing used immunoSEQ multiplex PCR; TCRdb keeps in-frame clones, though not all of them. The data hold roughly 300,000 clones, with about 88% observed a single time. Sequenced material: PBMCs or T cells enriched from blood (not recorded which). The source is a woman between 25 and 40 years old who had recovered from COVID-19.

This clone was found once. The genes are TRBV2 and TRBJ1-3; 9 bases fit TRBD1. CDR1 and CDR2 from the germline V gene are SNHLY and FYNNEI. The CDR3 is 15 residues long. Trimming at V came to 4 bases and at J to 2 bases, leaving 3 bases not matched to a gene. In DNA, the CDR3 is TGTGCCAGCAGTGTTAACAGGGGGCCTGGAAACACCATATATTTT. This translates into CASSVNRGPGNTIYF. The full variable domain, with the rest looked up from reference TRBV2 and TRBJ1-3, is EPEVTQTPSHQVTQMGQEVILRCVPISNHLYFYWYRQILGQKVEFLVSFYNNEISEKSEIFDDQFSVERPDGSNFTLKIRSTKLEDSAMYFCASSVNRGPGNTIYFGEGSWLTVV.

The V and J genes are TRBV28 and TRBJ1-2, with D unresolved. Trimming shortened V by 5 bases and J by 8 bases, and 18 bases separated the two germline ends. The CDR3 totals 14 residues. The germline V gene has CDR1 MDHEN and CDR2 SYDVKM. The CDR3 region is CASSPPPGMDGYTF. CDR3 nucleotide sequence: TGTGCCAGCAGTCCCCCCCCGGGAATGGACGGCTACACCTTC.

This chain connects TRBV7-2 to TRBJ1-2; a weak D match, TRBD1 (5 bases). The CDR3 is 12 residues long. Germline loops: CDR1 SGHTA, CDR2 FQGNSA. V dropped 1 base and J dropped 8 bases, with 8 bases sitting between them. CDR3 sequence: CASSLGGAGYTF. In DNA form, the CDR3 reads TGTGCCAGCAGCTTAGGTGGGGCCGGCTACACCTTC.

The V gene is TRBV19, the J gene TRBJ2-7; 7 bases are shared with TRBD1. The CDR3 is made up of 15 amino acids. Per the germline V gene, CDR1 is LNHDA and CDR2 is SQIVND (reference sequence). Losses at the gene ends were 0 bases for V and 7 bases for J; bases not matched to a gene: 9. CDR3 coding DNA: TGTGCCAGTAGTATAGACCGGACAGGATTACGGGAGCAGTACTTC. The encoded protein is CASSIDRTGLREQYF.

V usage is TRBV28 and J usage is TRBJ1-1, with 7 bases that match TRBD1. Germline V gene sequence: CDR1 MDHEN, CDR2 SYDVKM. This CDR3 region has 13 residues. V gave up 5 bases and J gave up 5 bases; unmatched junction bases: 5. The CDR3 sequence: CASSRQGWTEAFF. In DNA form, the CDR3 reads TGTGCCAGCAGTCGACAGGGATGGACTGAAGCTTTCTTT.

This clone occurred a few times. This sequence joins TRBV7-9 and TRBJ1-3; D is undetermined. CDR3 size: 15 residues. The germline V gene encodes CDR1 SEHNR and CDR2 FQNEAQ (reference sequence). Trimming left V 5 bases short and J 2 bases short, with 13 bases between. CDR3 loop: CASSRREAPGNTIYF. CDR3 DNA sequence: TGTGCCAGCAGCCGGAGGGAGGCTCCTGGAAACACCATATATTTT.

This chain connects TRBV5-5 to TRBJ1-2, with TRBD1 as a possible D gene (6 bases). Deletions cut 9 bases from V and 0 bases from J, with 15 bases between. Germline CDR1 is SGHKS and CDR2 is YYEKEE (reference sequence). The CDR3 is made up of 14 amino acids. The CDR3, as DNA: TGTGCCACCCGCCCGGACAGTACTAACTATGGCTACACCTTC. Its protein product is CATRPDSTNYGYTF.

The chain uses TRBV6-4 and TRBJ2-3, with 7 bases lining up with TRBD1. V trimming: 2 bases; J trimming: 3 bases; junction bases outside the gene matches: 5. Germline values: CDR1 MRHNA, CDR2 SNTAGT. The CDR3 totals 15 residues. In DNA form, the CDR3 reads TGTGCCAGCAGTGACGGGCAGGGGGTTACAGATACGCAGTATTTT. Amino acids: CASSDGQGVTDTQYF.

The chain links TRBV7-9 to TRBJ2-7; D call uncertain. V lost 0 bases and J lost 3, with 9 bases in between. The CDR3 extends over 14 amino acids. CDR1 is SEHNR, CDR2 FQNEAQ, per germline (reference sequence). For the CDR3, the DNA is TGTGCCAGCAGCTTAGCATTGGGCTTCTACGAGCAGTACTTC. This codes for CASSLALGFYEQYF. The full variable domain, with the rest looked up from reference TRBV7-9 and TRBJ2-7, is DTGVSQNPRHKITKRGQNVTFRCDPISEHNRLYWYRQTLGQGPEFLTYFQNEAQLEKSRLLSDRFSAERPKGSFSTLEIQRTEQGDSAMYLCASSLALGFYEQYFGPGTRLTVT.

This clone was detected once. The chain employs TRBV5-1 and TRBJ2-2; the match to TRBD2 covers 12 bases. Germline-derived CDR1 and CDR2 are SGHRS and YFSETQ. CDR3 size: 17 residues. Losses at the gene ends were 4 bases for V and 4 bases for J; bases not matched to a gene: 8. CDR3 region: CASSTLPGLAGTGELFF. The DNA of the CDR3 is TGCGCCAGCAGCACCCTACCGGGACTAGCGGGCACCGGGGAGCTGTTTTTT.

This rearrangement joins TRBV28 to TRBJ2-1; possible D gene TRBD1, 6 bases. This CDR3 contains 13 residues. CDR1 is MDHEN and CDR2 is SYDVKM in the germline V gene. V was pared by 7 bases and J by 3 bases, with 10 bases between. The CDR3 bases are TGTGCCAGCACAACAGGGTTCTACAATGAGCAGTTCTTC. Residues: CASTTGFYNEQFF.

The V call is TRBV29-1, the J call TRBJ2-2, with D maybe TRBD2 (5 bases). CDR1 SQVTM and CDR2 ANQGSEA come from the germline V gene. The CDR3 covers 12 residues. The germline V and J ends were trimmed by 5 bases and 5 bases, with 9 bases remaining between them. CDR3 region: CSVSRGTGELFF. The DNA of the CDR3 is TGCAGCGTTAGCAGAGGGACCGGGGAGCTGTTTTTT.

The chain links TRBV6-5 to TRBJ1-4; TRBD1 might be the D (5 bases). V lost 6 bases and J lost 5, with 10 bases in between. Germline V CDR1 and CDR2: MNHEY, SVGAGI. The length of the CDR3 is 13 residues. The CDR3 protein is CASSHGGNEKLFF. CDR3 DNA: TGTGCCAGCAGCCACGGGGGGAATGAAAAACTGTTTTTT.

The chain links TRBV29-1 to TRBJ2-7; a possible D gene is TRBD1 (5 bases). CDR1 and CDR2 (germline): SQVTM, ANQGSEA. V lost 7 bases and J lost 3, with 10 bases in between. The CDR3 spans 11 residues. The CDR3 protein is CSAVRDYEQYF. In DNA form, the CDR3 reads TGCAGCGCCGTCAGGGACTACGAGCAGTACTTC.

The V call is TRBV9, the J call TRBJ1-6, with 10 bases aligning to TRBD1. This CDR3 contains 15 residues. With V trimmed by 3 bases and J by 10 bases, 7 bases remained unmatched. The germline V gene has CDR1 SGDLS and CDR2 YYNGEE. The CDR3 reads CASSATTGGASPLHF. CDR3 DNA: TGTGCCAGCAGCGCGACGACAGGGGGCGCATCACCCCTCCACTTT.

The gene calls are TRBV5-6 and TRBJ1-1, with TRBD1 as a possible D gene (5 bases). The length of the CDR3 is 13 residues. With 7 bases removed from V and 6 bases from J, the gap between germline ends came to 16 bases. Germline CDR1 and CDR2: SGHDT and YYEEEE. The chain's CDR3 is CASHTTGESEAFF. The CDR3 coding sequence is TGTGCCAGCCACACAACGGGGGAGTCTGAAGCTTTCTTT.

The gene calls are TRBV28 and TRBJ1-6; D not resolved. The CDR3 has 13 residues. Looked up from germline, CDR1 is MDHEN and CDR2 is SYDVKM. V was clipped by 5 bases and J by 7 bases, with 9 bases between them. CDR3 DNA sequence: TGTGCCAGCAGTCCTGACTGGAATTCACCCCTCCACTTT. Translated: CASSPDWNSPLHF.

V is TRBV6-6 and J is TRBJ2-7, with D perhaps matching TRBD2 (7 bases). Germline values: CDR1 MNHNY, CDR2 SVGAGI (reference sequence). Trimming took 7 bases from V and 0 from J, leaving 16 bases between them. The CDR3 loop spans 15 amino acids. As DNA, the CDR3 is TGTGCCAGCACCGTAGGGGGGGCGAGCTCCTACGAGCAGTACTTC. This sequence encodes CASTVGGASSYEQYF.

J is TRBJ2-3 and V is TRBV10-3; 7 nucleotides match TRBD1. Germline V gene data show CDR1 as ENHRY and CDR2 as SYGVKD. Unmatched junction bases numbered 13, after V lost 6 bases and J lost 4 bases. This CDR3 comprises 16 residues. The CDR3 reads CAISEPKTGTADTQYF. In DNA, the CDR3 is TGTGCCATCAGCGAGCCAAAGACAGGGACGGCAGATACGCAGTATTTT.

The chain uses TRBV7-9 and TRBJ1-1; D ambiguous. Germline V CDR1 and CDR2: SEHNR, FQNEAQ (reference sequence). V gave up 3 bases and J gave up 2 bases, with 13 bases separating them. This CDR3 has 15 residues. The CDR3 coding sequence is TGTGCCAGCAGCTTTGGATGGGAGATAAACACTGAAGCTTTCTTT. It specifies CASSFGWEINTEAFF.